This entry lists 15 T cell receptor beta chains sequenced from one sample in a study of T cell repertoires and leukemia-associated antigens. TCRdb itself ran the 5' RACE reads through MiXCR, one entry per CDR3 protein. This sample has some 12,000 distinct CDR3 sequences; 40% to 45% occur once, and the top ten carry around a quarter. Their target antigens are unknown. The sample was CD3+ T cells sorted from blood and cultured. The receptors were sampled from a female donor in good health.

Many counts were recorded for this clonotype. The chain couples TRBV7-2 to TRBJ2-2; TRBD2 matches 7 bases. Germline V gene data show CDR1 as SGHTA and CDR2 as FQGNSA. The CDR3 consists of 17 residues. Trimming cost V 1 base and J 0 bases; bases outside gene matches: 5. In DNA, the CDR3 is TGTGCCAGCAGCTTAGGATGGGACTACGCGAACACCGGGGAGCTGTTTTTT. This encodes CASSLGWDYANTGELFF. The whole variable domain, remainder taken from reference TRBV7-2 and TRBJ2-2, is GAGVSQSPSNKVTEKGKDVELRCDPISGHTALYWYRQSLGQGLEFLIYFQGNSAPDKSGLPSDRFSAERTGGSVSTLTIQRTQQEDSAVYLCASSLGWDYANTGELFFGEGSRLTVL.

By share, this clonotype ranks as medium-sized. The genes are TRBV29-1 and TRBJ1-1; TRBD1 might be the D (5 bases). The V end lost 4 bases, the J end lost 11 bases, and 14 bases lay between the germline ends. This CDR3 is built from 11 residues. Germline CDR1 is SQVTM and CDR2 is ANQGSEA. The CDR3 loop is CSVGSGRGAFF. CDR3 nucleotide sequence: TGCAGCGTTGGTTCAGGGCGGGGGGCTTTCTTT.

A remark on this clonotype: A junction boundary mismatches the germline segment, possibly from a read error. The chain combines TRBV29-1 with TRBJ2-1; no firm D call. There are 12 residues in the CDR3. The germline V gene has CDR1 SQVTM and CDR2 ANQGSEA. This chain's CDR3 is CSGQVSYNEQLF. The CDR3 nucleotides are TGCAGCGGTCAGGTCTCCTACAATGAGCAGCTCTTC.

In this sample, this clonotype turned up a few times. The chain combines TRBV20-1 with TRBJ2-5; D perhaps matches TRBD2 (5 bases). The CDR3 totals 14 residues. CDR1 is DFQATT and CDR2 is SNEGSKA in the germline V gene (reference sequence). V was shortened by 1 base and J by 1 base, with 10 bases between the two germline ends. CDR3 in DNA: TGCAGTGCTAGAGTAAGCAGCGGCCAAGAGACCCAGTACTTC. Amino acid sequence: CSARVSSGQETQYF.

Concerning this clonotype: One end of the junction does not line up with germline, which may come from a read error. The chain couples TRBV11-2 to TRBJ2-1; D is possibly TRBD2 (5 bases). This CDR3 region has 15 residues. From germline, CDR1 is SGHAT and CDR2 FQNNGV. The CDR3 loop reads CASSTGPAEYNEQLF. DNA for the CDR3: TGTGCCAGCAGCACCGGGCCAGCGGAATACAATGAGCAGCTCTTC. The full variable domain, completed using reference TRBV11-2 and TRBJ2-1, is EAGVAQSPRYKIIEKRQSVAFWCNPISGHATLYWYQQILGQGPKLLIQFQNNGVVDDSQLPKDRFSAERLKGVDSTLKIQPAKLEDSAVYLCASSTGPAEYNEQLFGPGTRLTVL.

This chain joins TRBV10-3 and TRBJ2-2, with TRBD2 matching over 7 bases. Germline CDR1 is ENHRY and CDR2 is SYGVKD. Unmatched junction bases numbered 10, after V lost 11 bases and J lost 4 bases. The CDR3 runs 14 residues. CDR3 bases: TGTGCCGTACGGGACGGGGGGATCACCGGGGAGCTGTTTTTT. As protein: CAVRDGGITGELFF.

The rearrangement links TRBV20-1 to TRBJ1-5; a weak D match, TRBD1 (6 bases). The CDR3 length is 16 residues. Trimming stripped 4 bases from V and 3 bases from J, with 19 bases between. CDR1 and CDR2 (germline): DFQATT, SNEGSKA (reference sequence). The CDR3 is CSAIGAGRGNNQPQHF. In nucleotides, the CDR3 is TGCAGTGCTATAGGGGCGGGCAGGGGAAACAATCAGCCCCAGCATTTT.

The CDR3, as DNA: TGTGCCAGTTCAATGCCGGGCCCTTACTCACCCCTCCACTTT. It specifies CASSMPGPYSPLHF. The chain has TRBV19 and TRBJ1-6; D uncertain. Germline V gene lookup returns CDR1 LNHDA and CDR2 SQIVND (reference sequence). CDR3 length equals 14 residues. Trimming pared 8 bases from V and 10 bases from J, leaving 18 bases between.

The chain recombines TRBV5-1 with TRBJ2-7; D may match TRBD1 or TRBD2 (5 bases each). Germline CDR1 SGHRS, CDR2 YFSETQ. Trimming left V 4 bases short and J 0 bases short, with 14 bases between. This CDR3 is built from 15 residues. The CDR3 sequence is CASSRGYSSSYEQYF. The CDR3 DNA is TGCGCCAGCAGCCGGGGCTACTCTAGCTCCTACGAGCAGTACTTC.

This chain uses TRBV20-1 with TRBJ2-1, with 7 bases matching TRBD2. J gave up 8 bases and V 4 bases, and 8 bases lay outside the gene matches. Germline lookup yields CDR1 DFQATT and CDR2 SNEGSKA (reference sequence). The CDR3 spans 13 residues. The CDR3 protein is CSATNPRGDEQFF. The CDR3 nucleotides are TGCAGTGCTACTAACCCCCGGGGGGATGAGCAGTTCTTC.

V is TRBV19 and J is TRBJ2-3; 10 bases fit TRBD2. Per germline, CDR1 LNHDA and CDR2 SQIVND (reference sequence). The CDR3 runs 15 residues. The junction had 3 bases not matched to a gene; V was cut back by 3 bases and J by 3 bases. The CDR3 sequence is CASSMGLAKTDTQYF. The CDR3 DNA is TGTGCCAGTAGTATGGGACTAGCGAAAACAGATACGCAGTATTTT.

This clonotype is categorized as medium-sized (0.01 to 0.1%). This chain uses TRBV6-5 with TRBJ1-6, with D uncertain. The CDR3 is 17 residues long. Trimming pared 0 bases from V and 4 bases from J, leaving 13 bases between. CDR1 is MNHEY, CDR2 SVGAGI, per germline. The CDR3 DNA sequence: TGTGCCAGCAGTTACTCGATTGCGTCAGATTATAATTCACCCCTCCACTTT. This codes for CASSYSIASDYNSPLHF.

The chain employs TRBV20-1 and TRBJ2-1, with D unresolved. Germline lookup yields CDR1 DFQATT and CDR2 SNEGSKA (reference sequence). The CDR3 runs 17 residues. V lost 0 bases, J lost 7 bases, and 22 bases lay in between. The CDR3 loop reads CSARDQRENLEMNEQFF. Written as DNA, the CDR3 is TGCAGTGCTAGAGATCAGCGTGAGAACCTGGAGATGAATGAGCAGTTCTTC.

With regard to this clonotype: This CDR3 is missing its conserved last phenylalanine or tryptophan, likely due to a read error. The chain recombines TRBV4-1 with TRBJ1-6; 9 bases agree with TRBD1. From germline, CDR1 is MGHRA and CDR2 YSYEKL. The CDR3 loop spans 16 amino acids. This CDR3 reads CASSYTWDRDNSPLHL. CDR3 DNA sequence: TGCGCTAGCAGCTACACCTGGGACAGGGATAATTCACCCCTCCACCTT.

The chain has TRBV5-1 and TRBJ2-1; D remains unclear. The V end was cut by 4 bases, the J end by 10 bases, with 9 bases between. CDR1 is SGHRS and CDR2 is YFSETQ in the germline V gene. The CDR3 runs to 11 residues. The CDR3 nucleotides are TGCGCCAGCAGCACCCAGCGCGAGCAGTTCTTC. Its protein is CASSTQREQFF.